This T cell receptor beta chain was identified during a study of T-cell reconstitution after alpha-beta-depleted transplantation in children. This clonotype has only a few counts. The TCRbeta library incorporated unique molecular identifiers. TCRdb reanalysed the PCR reads using MiXCR and keeps one entry per CDR3 protein. The sample has more than 550,000 distinct CDR3 sequences, about 10% seen once. The CDR3 spans 16 residues. V was pared by 3 bases and J by 0 bases, with 12 bases between. Germline CDR1 MNHEY, CDR2 SVGEGT. This chain links TRBV6-2 or TRBV6-3 with TRBJ2-1, with a possible D match to TRBD2 (6 bases). The receptor was isolated from a human donor who donated a stem cell graft to a child with acute myeloid leukemia. The sample in question was PBMCs from the stem cell graft donor, obtained from the stem cell graft. In nucleotides, the CDR3 is TGTGCCAGCAGTTATCGGGGACTGAGCTCCTACAATGAGCAGTTCTTC. Amino acid sequence: CASSYRGLSSYNEQFF.